This T cell receptor beta chain was sequenced in a study of regulatory T cells in long-lasting Graves disease. Noted time point: newly diagnosed GD, antithyroid drugs for less than 3 months. The TCR library used RNA extracted from PBMCs. CDR3-region Arm-PCR and iRepertoire HTBI primers produced the TCR beta libraries. In TCRdb, the multiplex PCR reads were re-called with MiXCR into one record per CDR3 protein. Of about 400,000 distinct CDR3 sequences listed, about 15% were seen once; the top ten hold under 9%. This clonotype was seen a few times. The junction had 9 bases not matched to a gene; V was cut back by 3 bases and J by 8 bases. CDR1 is MNHGY, CDR2 SVAAGI, per germline. This CDR3 is 15 amino acids long. The data also belong to a second study, concerning T cells in Graves' hyperthyroidism and ophthalmopathy. According to that study: It was considered stable Graves' hyperthyroidism when ophthalmopathy did not progress within 18 months. Separating ophthalmopathy from stable hyperthyroidism was achieved by a 13 V-J model.

The source is a woman between 35 and 50 years old with Graves disease. The material sequenced was peripheral blood mononuclear cells (PBMCs), taken at new diagnosis, from a patient treated with antithyroid drugs. The chain uses TRBV6-9 and TRBJ2-1; 8 nucleotides align to TRBD2. This chain's CDR3 is CASSYRAGGGYEQFF. The CDR3, as DNA: TGTGCCAGCAGTTACCGGGCCGGGGGGGGTTATGAGCAGTTCTTC.